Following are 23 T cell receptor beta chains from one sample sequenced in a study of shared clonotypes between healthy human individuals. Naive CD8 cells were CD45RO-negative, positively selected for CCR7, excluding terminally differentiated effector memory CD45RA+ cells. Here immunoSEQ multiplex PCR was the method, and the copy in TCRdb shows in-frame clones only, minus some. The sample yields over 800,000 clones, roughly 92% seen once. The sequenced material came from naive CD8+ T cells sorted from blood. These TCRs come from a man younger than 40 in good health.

The CDR3 here is CSVRGNTEAFF. The CDR3, as DNA: TGCAGCGTTAGGGGGAACACTGAAGCTTTCTTT. This rearrangement joins TRBV29-1 to TRBJ1-1, with D perhaps TRBD1 (5 bases). CDR1 is SQVTM and CDR2 is ANQGSEA in the germline V gene. The CDR3 spans 11 residues. V lost 5 bases and J 1 base, leaving 5 bases between the germline ends. Full variable domain (remainder filled in from reference TRBV29-1 and TRBJ1-1): SAVISQKPSRDICQRGTSLTIQCQVDSQVTMMFWYRQQPGQSLTLIATANQGSEATYESGFVIDKFPISRPNLTFSTLTVSNMSPEDSSIYLCSVRGNTEAFFGQGTRLTVV.

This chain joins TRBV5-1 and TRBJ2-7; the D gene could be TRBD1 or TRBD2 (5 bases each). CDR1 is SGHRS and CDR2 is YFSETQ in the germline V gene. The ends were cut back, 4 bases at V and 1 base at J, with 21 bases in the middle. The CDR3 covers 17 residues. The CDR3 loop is CASSPPTGLGPSYEQYF. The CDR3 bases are TGCGCCAGCAGCCCCCCTACAGGACTGGGGCCTTCCTACGAGCAGTACTTC.

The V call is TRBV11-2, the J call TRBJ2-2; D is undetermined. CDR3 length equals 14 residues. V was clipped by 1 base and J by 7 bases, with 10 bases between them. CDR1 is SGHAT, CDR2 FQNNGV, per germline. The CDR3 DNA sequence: TGTGCCAGCAGCTTAGGTTCGTTTCTCGGGGAGCTGTTTTTT. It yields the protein CASSLGSFLGELFF.

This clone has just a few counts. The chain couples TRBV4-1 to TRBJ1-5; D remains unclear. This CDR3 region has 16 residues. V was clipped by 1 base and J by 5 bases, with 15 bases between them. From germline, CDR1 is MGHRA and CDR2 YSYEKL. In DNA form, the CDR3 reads TGCGCCAGCAGCCAAGCTGTAGGCCTCGGGGATCAGCCCCAGCATTTT. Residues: CASSQAVGLGDQPQHF.

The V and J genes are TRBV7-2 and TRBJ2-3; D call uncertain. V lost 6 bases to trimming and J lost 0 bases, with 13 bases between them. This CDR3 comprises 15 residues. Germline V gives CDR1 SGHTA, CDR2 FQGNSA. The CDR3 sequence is CASRIGLLSTDTQYF. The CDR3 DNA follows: TGTGCCAGCAGAATTGGGCTCCTTAGCACAGATACGCAGTATTTT. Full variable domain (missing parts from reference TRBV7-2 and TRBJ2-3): GAGVSQSPSNKVTEKGKDVELRCDPISGHTALYWYRQSLGQGLEFLIYFQGNSAPDKSGLPSDRFSAERTGGSVSTLTIQRTQQEDSAVYLCASRIGLLSTDTQYFGPGTRLTVL.

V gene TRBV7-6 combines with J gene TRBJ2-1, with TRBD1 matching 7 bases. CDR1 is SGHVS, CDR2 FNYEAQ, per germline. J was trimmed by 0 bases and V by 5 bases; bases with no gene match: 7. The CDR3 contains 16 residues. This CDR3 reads CASSRFRGSSYNEQFF. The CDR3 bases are TGTGCCAGCAGCCGCTTCAGGGGGAGCTCCTACAATGAGCAGTTCTTC.

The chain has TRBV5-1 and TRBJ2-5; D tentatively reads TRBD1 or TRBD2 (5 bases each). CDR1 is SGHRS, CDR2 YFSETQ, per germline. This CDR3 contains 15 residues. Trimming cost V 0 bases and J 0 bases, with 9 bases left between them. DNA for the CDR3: TGCGCCAGCAGCTTGGGGGACGGGTACCAAGAGACCCAGTACTTC. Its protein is CASSLGDGYQETQYF.

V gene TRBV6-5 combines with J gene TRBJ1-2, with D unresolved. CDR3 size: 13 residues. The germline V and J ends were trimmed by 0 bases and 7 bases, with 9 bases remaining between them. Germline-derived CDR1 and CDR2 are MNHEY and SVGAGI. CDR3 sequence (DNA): TGTGCCAGCAGTTACTCGATTTCCGCTGGCTACACCTTC. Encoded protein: CASSYSISAGYTF.

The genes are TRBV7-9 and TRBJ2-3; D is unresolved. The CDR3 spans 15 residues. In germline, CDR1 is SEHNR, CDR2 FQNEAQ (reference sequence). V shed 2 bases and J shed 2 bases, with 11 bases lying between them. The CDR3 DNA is TGTGCCAGCAGCTTAATTGACCGTACCACAGATACGCAGTATTTT. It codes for CASSLIDRTTDTQYF.

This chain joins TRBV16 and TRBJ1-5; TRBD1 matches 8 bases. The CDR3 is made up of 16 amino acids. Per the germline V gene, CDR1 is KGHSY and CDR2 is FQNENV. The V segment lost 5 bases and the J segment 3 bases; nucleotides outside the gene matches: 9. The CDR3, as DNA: TGTGCCAGCAGCAACCACAGGGGGATTGCCAATCAGCCCCAGCATTTT. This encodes CASSNHRGIANQPQHF. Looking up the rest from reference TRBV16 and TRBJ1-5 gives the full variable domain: GEEVAQTPKHLVRGEGQKAKLYCAPIKGHSYVFWYQQVLKNEFKFLISFQNENVFDETGMPKERFSAKCLPNSPCSLEIQATKLEDSAVYFCASSNHRGIANQPQHFGDGTRLSIL.

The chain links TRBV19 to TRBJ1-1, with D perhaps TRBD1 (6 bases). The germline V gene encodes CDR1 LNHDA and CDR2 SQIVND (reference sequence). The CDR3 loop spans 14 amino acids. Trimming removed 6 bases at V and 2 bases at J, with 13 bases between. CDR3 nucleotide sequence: TGTGCCAGTAGACCGGGACATTTAAACACTGAAGCTTTCTTT. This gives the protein CASRPGHLNTEAFF. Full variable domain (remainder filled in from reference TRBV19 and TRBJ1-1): DGGITQSPKYLFRKEGQNVTLSCEQNLNHDAMYWYRQDPGQGLRLIYYSQIVNDFQKGDIAEGYSVSREKKESFPLTVTSAQKNPTAFYLCASRPGHLNTEAFFGQGTRLTVV.

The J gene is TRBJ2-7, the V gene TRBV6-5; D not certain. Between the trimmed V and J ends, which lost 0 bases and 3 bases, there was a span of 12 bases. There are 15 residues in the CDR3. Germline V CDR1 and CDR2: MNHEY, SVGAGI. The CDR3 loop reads CASSYSSSPYYEQYF. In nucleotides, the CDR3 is TGTGCCAGCAGTTACTCGTCCTCCCCCTACTACGAGCAGTACTTC.

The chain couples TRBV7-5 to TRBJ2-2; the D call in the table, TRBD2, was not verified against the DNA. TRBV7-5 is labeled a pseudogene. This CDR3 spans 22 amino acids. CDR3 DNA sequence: TGTGTCAGAAGCTTAGCCCGGGGTCGGACTAGCGGGAGAGGGGCGAACACCGGGGAGCTGTTTTTT. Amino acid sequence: CVRSLARGRTSGRGANTGELFF.

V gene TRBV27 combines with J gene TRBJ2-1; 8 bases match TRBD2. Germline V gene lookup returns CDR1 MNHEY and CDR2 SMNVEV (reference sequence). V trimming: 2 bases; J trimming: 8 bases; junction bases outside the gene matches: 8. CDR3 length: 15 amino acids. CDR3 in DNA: TGTGCCAGCAGTTTACCGGGAGGGCCCAGGGATGAGCAGTTCTTC. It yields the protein CASSLPGGPRDEQFF.

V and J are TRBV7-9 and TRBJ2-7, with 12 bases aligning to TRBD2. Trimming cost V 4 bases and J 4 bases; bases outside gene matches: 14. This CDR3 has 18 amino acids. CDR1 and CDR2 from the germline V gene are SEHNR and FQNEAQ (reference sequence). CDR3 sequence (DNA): TGTGCCAGCAGCTCCGGACTAGCGGGAAGGCTGGGTGAATACGAGCAGTACTTC. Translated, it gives CASSSGLAGRLGEYEQYF.

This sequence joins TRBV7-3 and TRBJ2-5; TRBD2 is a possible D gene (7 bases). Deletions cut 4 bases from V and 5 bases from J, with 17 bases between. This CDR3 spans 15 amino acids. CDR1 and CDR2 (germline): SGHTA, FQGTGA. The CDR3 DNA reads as TGTGCCAGCAGCTCACAGGGAGGGTTTGGGGAGACCCAGTACTTC. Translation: CASSSQGGFGETQYF. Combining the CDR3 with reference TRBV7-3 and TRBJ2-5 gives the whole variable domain GAGVSQTPSNKVTEKGKYVELRCDPISGHTALYWYRQSLGQGPEFLIYFQGTGAADDSGLPNDRFFAVRPEGSVSTLKIQRTERGDSAVYLCASSSQGGFGETQYFGPGTRLLVL.

The CDR3 bases are TGTGCCATCAGAGGGGACAGTTACGAGCAGTACTTC. It translates to CAIRGDSYEQYF. The genes are TRBV10-3 and TRBJ2-7; 7 bases line up with TRBD1. CDR3 size: 12 residues. Germline V gives CDR1 ENHRY, CDR2 SYGVKD. The ends lost 6 bases at V and 4 bases at J; junction bases unmatched: 3.

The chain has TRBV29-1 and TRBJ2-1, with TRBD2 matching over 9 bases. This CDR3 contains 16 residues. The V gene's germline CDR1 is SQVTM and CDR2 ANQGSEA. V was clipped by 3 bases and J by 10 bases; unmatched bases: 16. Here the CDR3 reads CSVDFLAGMAGEEQFF. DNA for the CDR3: TGCAGCGTTGATTTTCTAGCGGGAATGGCAGGGGAGGAGCAGTTCTTC.

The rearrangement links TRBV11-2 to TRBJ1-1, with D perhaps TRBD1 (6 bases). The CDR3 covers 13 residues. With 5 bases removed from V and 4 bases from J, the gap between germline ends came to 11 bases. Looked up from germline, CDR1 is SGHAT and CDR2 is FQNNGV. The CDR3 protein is CASSRGGTTEAFF. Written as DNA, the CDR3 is TGTGCCAGCAGCCGAGGGGGGACCACTGAAGCTTTCTTT. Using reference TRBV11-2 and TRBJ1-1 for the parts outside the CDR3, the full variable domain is EAGVAQSPRYKIIEKRQSVAFWCNPISGHATLYWYQQILGQGPKLLIQFQNNGVVDDSQLPKDRFSAERLKGVDSTLKIQPAKLEDSAVYLCASSRGGTTEAFFGQGTRLTVV.

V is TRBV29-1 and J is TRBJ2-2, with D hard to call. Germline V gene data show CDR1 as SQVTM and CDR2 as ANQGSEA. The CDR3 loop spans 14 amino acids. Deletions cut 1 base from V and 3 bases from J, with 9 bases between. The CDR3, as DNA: TGCAGCGTTGAAGTGAATGGATACACCGGGGAGCTGTTTTTT. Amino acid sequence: CSVEVNGYTGELFF.

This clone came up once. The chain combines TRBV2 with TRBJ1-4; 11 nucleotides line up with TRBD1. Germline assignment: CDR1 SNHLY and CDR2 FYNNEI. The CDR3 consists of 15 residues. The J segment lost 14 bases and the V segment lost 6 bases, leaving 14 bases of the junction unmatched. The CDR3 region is CASSEPGQGVGRLFF. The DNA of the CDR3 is TGTGCCAGCAGCGAACCGGGACAGGGGGTCGGAAGGCTGTTTTTT.

DNA of the CDR3: TGTGCCAGCAGCGCCAATTCCTACGAGCAGTACTTC. Protein: CASSANSYEQYF. The V call is TRBV9, the J call TRBJ2-7; D is unresolved. The CDR3 extends over 12 amino acids. Germline V gene data show CDR1 as SGDLS and CDR2 as YYNGEE. Trimming took 3 bases from V and 1 from J, leaving 5 bases between them.

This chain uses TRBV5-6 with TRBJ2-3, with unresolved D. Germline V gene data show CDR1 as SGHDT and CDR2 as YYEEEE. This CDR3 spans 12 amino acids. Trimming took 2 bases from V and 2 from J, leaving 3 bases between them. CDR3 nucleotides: TGTGCCAGCAGCTTCGTCACAGATACGCAGTATTTT. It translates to CASSFVTDTQYF.